Below, 13 T cell receptor beta chains from the same sample are listed, as sequenced in a study of technical replicates of blood from several donors. Assay used: immunoSEQ multiplex PCR; TCRdb lists only in-frame clones, some missing. Of tens of thousands of clones detected, 90% to 95% appear once; the ten largest clones hold more than 4%. Sequencing used PBMCs. The receptors derive from a human donor in good health. Some clones in this sample may be carry-over from other donors' samples.

The chain is built from TRBV12-5 and TRBJ1-5; 8 nucleotides match TRBD1. The CDR3 covers 13 residues. J lost 6 bases, V lost 6 bases, and 4 bases had no gene match. Looked up from germline, CDR1 is LGHNT and CDR2 is FRNRAP. In nucleotides, the CDR3 is TGTGCTAGTGGATCAGGGGGCCGTCAGCCCCAGCATTTT. Its translation: CASGSGGRQPQHF.

The rearrangement uses TRBV7-2 and TRBJ2-5, with a possible D match to TRBD2 (6 bases). V was shortened by 5 bases and J by 3 bases, with 13 bases between the two germline ends. This CDR3 contains 14 residues. CDR1 is SGHTA and CDR2 is FQGNSA in the germline V gene. The CDR3 is CASSPWGEEETQYF. CDR3 DNA: TGTGCCAGCAGCCCTTGGGGGGAGGAAGAGACCCAGTACTTC.

This clone appeared a few times. The V call is TRBV14, the J call TRBJ2-1; maybe TRBD2 (6 bases). The V gene's germline CDR1 is SGHDN and CDR2 FVKESK. The V gene lost 4 bases and the J gene lost 7 bases, with 14 bases spanning the gap. The CDR3 runs to 14 residues. The CDR3 nucleotides are TGTGCCAGCAGCCTCATCGGAGGGGCAAATGAGCAGTTCTTC. Protein sequence: CASSLIGGANEQFF.

V and J are TRBV7-2 and TRBJ1-4; possible D gene TRBD1, 6 bases. The CDR3 is made up of 17 amino acids. The V gene's germline CDR1 is SGHTA and CDR2 FQGNSA. The ends were cut back, 4 bases at V and 3 bases at J, with 18 bases in the middle. CDR3 region: CASSSTRVQGPNEKLFF. The CDR3, as DNA: TGTGCCAGCAGCTCGACCAGAGTACAGGGCCCTAATGAAAAACTGTTTTTT.

The chain uses TRBV4-1 and TRBJ2-7; 8 nucleotides agree with TRBD2. The length of the CDR3 is 15 residues. V gave up 3 bases and J gave up 7 bases; unmatched junction bases: 11. In germline, CDR1 is MGHRA, CDR2 YSYEKL. The chain's CDR3 is CASSQLTSGGGEQYF. The CDR3 DNA sequence: TGCGCCAGCAGCCAGCTCACTAGCGGCGGAGGGGAGCAGTACTTC.

The V and J genes are TRBV5-1 and TRBJ1-2; possible D gene TRBD1, 6 bases. Germline V gives CDR1 SGHRS, CDR2 YFSETQ. The CDR3 has 13 residues. Trimming left V 4 bases short and J 7 bases short, with 14 bases between. CDR3 residues: CASSEQGRGGYTF. CDR3 sequence (DNA): TGCGCCAGCAGCGAACAGGGTAGGGGTGGCTACACCTTC.

The genes are TRBV6-5 and TRBJ2-3; D is perhaps TRBD2 (5 bases). The CDR3 loop spans 15 amino acids. In germline, CDR1 is MNHEY, CDR2 SVGAGI. V lost 4 bases, J lost 0 bases, and 11 bases lay in between. The CDR3 coding sequence is TGTGCCAGCAGTTTAGGGCGGGCCAGCACAGATACGCAGTATTTT. Translation gives CASSLGRASTDTQYF.

This clone was detected once. The CDR3 protein is CASSPWETSEQYF. For the CDR3, the DNA is TGTGCCAGCAGCCCCTGGGAGACTAGCGAGCAGTACTTC. This rearrangement joins TRBV7-2 to TRBJ2-7; a possible D gene is TRBD2 (6 bases). The CDR3 spans 13 residues. V dropped 5 bases and J dropped 6 bases, with 14 bases sitting between them. The germline V gene encodes CDR1 SGHTA and CDR2 FQGNSA.

This clone was counted once. The chain combines TRBV9 with TRBJ2-1, with D possibly matching TRBD2 (6 bases). Germline V gives CDR1 SGDLS, CDR2 YYNGEE. The CDR3 has 15 amino acids. V dropped 0 bases and J dropped 4 bases, with 11 bases sitting between them. CDR3 region: CASSVVSGSYNEQFF. The CDR3 DNA sequence: TGTGCCAGCAGCGTAGTTAGCGGATCGTACAATGAGCAGTTCTTC.

The V gene is TRBV27, the J gene TRBJ2-1; TRBD2 might be the D (6 bases). This CDR3 has 14 amino acids. Germline lookup yields CDR1 MNHEY and CDR2 SMNVEV (reference sequence). Trimming pared 1 base from V and 6 bases from J, leaving 10 bases between. The CDR3 sequence: CASSLLEGGNEQFF. Here the CDR3 DNA reads TGTGCCAGCAGTTTATTGGAGGGTGGCAATGAGCAGTTCTTC.

The chain employs TRBV7-2 and TRBJ2-7; 9 bases map to TRBD1. Germline V gives CDR1 SGHTA, CDR2 FQGNSA. Trimming removed 3 bases from V and 2 bases from J; junction bases left unmatched: 5. The CDR3 runs 15 residues. CDR3 sequence reads: CASSFGGDRAYEQYF. The DNA for the CDR3 is TGTGCCAGCAGCTTTGGTGGGGACAGGGCCTACGAGCAGTACTTC.

The V gene is TRBV25-1, the J gene TRBJ2-1, with TRBD2 matching 8 bases. CDR3 length: 15 amino acids. V was pared by 7 bases and J by 8 bases, with 13 bases of the junction left unmatched. CDR1 is MGHDK and CDR2 is SYGVNS in the germline V gene. The CDR3 region is CASMRTGGPSDEQFF. The CDR3 DNA is TGTGCCAGCATGAGGACGGGAGGGCCTAGTGATGAGCAGTTCTTC. The full variable domain, rest sourced from reference TRBV25-1 and TRBJ2-1, is EADIYQTPRYLVIGTGKKITLECSQTMGHDKMYWYQQDPGMELHLIHYSYGVNSTEKGDLSSESTVSRIRTEHFPLTLESARPSHTSQYLCASMRTGGPSDEQFFGPGTRLTVL.

The chain links TRBV6-5 to TRBJ2-2; D possibly corresponds to TRBD1 (5 bases). Trimming took 2 bases from V and 5 from J, leaving 12 bases between them. Germline-derived CDR1 and CDR2 are MNHEY and SVGAGI. The CDR3 length is 15 residues. This chain's CDR3 is CASSYNTGWTGELFF. The CDR3 DNA is TGTGCCAGCAGTTACAACACAGGTTGGACCGGGGAGCTGTTTTTT.